Listed here are 21 T cell receptor beta chains from one sample, sequenced in a study of PD-1 blockade in classical Hodgkin lymphoma. Here immunoSEQ multiplex PCR was the method, and the copy in TCRdb shows in-frame clones only, minus some. This sample has almost 95,000 clones, with over 80% found just once. Time point given: cycle 4 day 1 (C4D1), after less than 7 weeks of nivolumab. Every one of the patients relapsed after autologous stem cell transplantation (brentuximab vedotin exposure was variable). The sequencing used peripheral blood mononuclear cells (PBMCs), collected before the fourth cycle of nivolumab. The receptors here all came from a human donor with classical Hodgkin lymphoma.

The chain joins TRBV6-1 to TRBJ2-5; D is possibly TRBD1 (6 bases). V shed 3 bases and J shed 5 bases, with 13 bases lying between them. Germline CDR1 MNHNS, CDR2 SASEGT. CDR3 length equals 14 residues. The CDR3 spells CASSERQVVETQYF. The CDR3 bases are TGTGCCAGCAGTGAGCGACAGGTCGTTGAGACCCAGTACTTC.

The chain is built from TRBV11-1 and TRBJ2-7; unclear D gene. CDR3 length: 14 amino acids. V was clipped by 2 bases and J by 0 bases, with 8 bases between them. Germline CDR1 SGHAT, CDR2 FQDESV (reference sequence). DNA for the CDR3: TGTGCCAGCAGCTTAACGGAGAGCTCCTACGAGCAGTACTTC. Protein: CASSLTESSYEQYF.

This sequence joins TRBV5-4 and TRBJ1-2; D might be TRBD1 (5 bases). V gave up 4 bases and J gave up 7 bases, with 17 bases separating them. The CDR3 is 14 amino acids. Germline V gene sequence: CDR1 SGHNT, CDR2 YYREEE (reference sequence). The CDR3 region is CASSPDWGSAGYTF. In DNA, the CDR3 is TGTGCCAGCAGCCCGGACTGGGGGAGTGCTGGCTACACCTTC.

The CDR3 sequence is CASSLDGFSGETQYF. The CDR3 bases are TGTGCCAGCAGCTTAGATGGCTTCTCGGGAGAGACCCAGTACTTC. The V call is TRBV7-2, the J call TRBJ2-5, with D uncertain. Germline V CDR1 and CDR2: SGHTA, FQGNSA. The CDR3 extends over 15 amino acids. V was cut by 1 base and J by 4 bases, with 13 bases left in between.

The chain recombines TRBV5-1 with TRBJ1-2; D gene unclear. The CDR3 loop spans 12 amino acids. The ends were cut back, 3 bases at V and 3 bases at J, with 6 bases in the middle. CDR1 and CDR2 from the germline V gene are SGHRS and YFSETQ. CDR3: CASSYDHYGYTF. Here the CDR3 DNA reads TGCGCCAGCAGCTACGATCACTATGGCTACACCTTC.

The V call is TRBV14, the J call TRBJ2-3, with 7 bases that match TRBD2. The length of the CDR3 is 16 residues. The V gene end was trimmed by 2 bases and the J gene end by 4 bases; junction bases not matched to a gene: 9. CDR1 and CDR2 (germline): SGHDN, FVKESK. The CDR3, as DNA: TGTGCCAGCAGCCAACTTGGAGGGAGGGCTGCAGATACGCAGTATTTT. It codes for CASSQLGGRAADTQYF.

The rearrangement uses TRBV13 and TRBJ2-3; unclear D gene. The CDR3 runs 13 residues. Trimming shortened V by 1 base and J by 3 bases, and 5 bases separated the two germline ends. The germline CDR1 and CDR2 sequences are PRHDT and FYEKMQ (reference sequence). The DNA of the CDR3 is TGTGCCAGCAGCTTAGTCGGAACAGATACGCAGTATTTT. Its protein product is CASSLVGTDTQYF. The full variable domain, in which reference TRBV13 and TRBJ2-3 provide the parts outside the CDR3, is AAGVIQSPRHLIKEKRETATLKCYPIPRHDTVYWYQQGPGQDPQFLISFYEKMQSDKGSIPDRFSAQQFSDYHSELNMSSLELGDSALYFCASSLVGTDTQYFGPGTRLTVL.

The rearrangement uses TRBV13 and TRBJ2-5, with 9 bases lining up with TRBD1. Per germline, CDR1 PRHDT and CDR2 FYEKMQ (reference sequence). J gave up 7 bases and V 5 bases, and 8 bases lay outside the gene matches. The CDR3 loop spans 14 amino acids. CDR3 loop: CASSLTGGVRTQYF. In DNA, the CDR3 is TGTGCCAGCAGCCTGACAGGGGGGGTTAGGACCCAGTACTTC. Using reference TRBV13 and TRBJ2-5 for the parts outside the CDR3, the full variable domain is AAGVIQSPRHLIKEKRETATLKCYPIPRHDTVYWYQQGPGQDPQFLISFYEKMQSDKGSIPDRFSAQQFSDYHSELNMSSLELGDSALYFCASSLTGGVRTQYFGPGTRLLVL.

This chain connects TRBV5-1 to TRBJ2-7; 7 bases fit TRBD1. CDR3 length: 14 residues. Per germline, CDR1 SGHRS and CDR2 YFSETQ. V trimming: 0 bases; J trimming: 7 bases; junction bases outside the gene matches: 7. CDR3 amino acids: CASSLGQGSREQYF. In DNA, the CDR3 is TGCGCCAGCAGCTTGGGACAGGGCTCGAGAGAGCAGTACTTC.

The chain employs TRBV5-1 and TRBJ1-2; 10 bases match TRBD1. The germline V gene encodes CDR1 SGHRS and CDR2 YFSETQ. V trimming: 4 bases; J trimming: 2 bases; junction bases outside the gene matches: 5. This CDR3 spans 15 amino acids. CDR3 coding DNA: TGCGCCAGCAGCGGGGGACAGGGGTTAAACTATGGCTACACCTTC. Its translation: CASSGGQGLNYGYTF.

This clone was counted once. This chain uses TRBV7-3 with TRBJ2-7, with unresolved D. The germline V gene encodes CDR1 SGHTA and CDR2 FQGTGA. CDR3 length: 13 amino acids. V lost 5 bases, J lost 4 bases, and 12 bases lay in between. The CDR3 DNA sequence: TGTGCCAGCAGCCCTGGACGGCTTTACGAGCAGTACTTC. It translates to CASSPGRLYEQYF. The whole variable domain, remainder taken from reference TRBV7-3 and TRBJ2-7, is GAGVSQTPSNKVTEKGKYVELRCDPISGHTALYWYRQSLGQGPEFLIYFQGTGAADDSGLPNDRFFAVRPEGSVSTLKIQRTERGDSAVYLCASSPGRLYEQYFGPGTRLTVT.

A single count supports this clone. V gene TRBV7-8 combines with J gene TRBJ1-3, with D uncertain. The CDR3 consists of 16 residues. The germline V and J ends were trimmed by 4 bases and 0 bases, with 13 bases remaining between them. Looked up from germline, CDR1 is SGHVS and CDR2 is FQNEAQ. The CDR3 here is CASSSPGAYSGNTIYF. In DNA form, the CDR3 reads TGTGCCAGCAGCTCACCAGGTGCCTACTCTGGAAACACCATATATTTT. The whole variable domain, filled in from reference TRBV7-8 and TRBJ1-3, reads GAGVSQSPRYKVAKRGQDVALRCDPISGHVSLFWYQQALGQGPEFLTYFQNEAQLDKSGLPSDRFFAERPEGSVSTLKIQRTQQEDSAVYLCASSSPGAYSGNTIYFGEGSWLTVV.

The chain uses TRBV6-1 and TRBJ2-1, with D uncertain. Germline CDR1 MNHNS, CDR2 SASEGT. Between the trimmed V and J ends, which lost 6 bases and 2 bases, there was a span of 11 bases. The CDR3 is 14 residues long. This chain's CDR3 is CASRPAHTYNEQFF. The CDR3 coding sequence is TGTGCCAGCAGGCCGGCCCATACCTACAATGAGCAGTTCTTC.

The rearrangement joins TRBV19 to TRBJ1-1; the match to TRBD1 covers 7 bases. V was pared by 4 bases and J by 3 bases, with 5 bases of the junction left unmatched. This CDR3 has 14 amino acids. In germline, CDR1 is LNHDA, CDR2 SQIVND (reference sequence). In DNA, the CDR3 is TGTGCCAGTAGTAGTAGGGGGCGGGACACTGAAGCTTTCTTT. Its protein product is CASSSRGRDTEAFF.

This sequence joins TRBV7-3 and TRBJ2-3; 10 bases line up with TRBD2. V trimming: 5 bases; J trimming: 7 bases; junction bases outside the gene matches: 15. The CDR3 is 17 amino acids. In germline, CDR1 is SGHTA, CDR2 FQGTGA. The CDR3 nucleotides are TGTGCCAGCAGCGCTGGGCGGGGTAGCGGGAGGAGCAATACGCAGTATTTT. Translated: CASSAGRGSGRSNTQYF.

This clone was seen ten or more times. The rearrangement uses TRBV27 and TRBJ2-5; D perhaps matches TRBD2 (7 bases). There are 13 residues in the CDR3. Germline CDR1 is MNHEY and CDR2 is SMNVEV (reference sequence). The V end lost 10 bases, the J end lost 2 bases, and 14 bases lay between the germline ends. CDR3 residues: CATRAGQQETQYF. The DNA of the CDR3 is TGTGCCACCCGAGCGGGACAACAAGAGACCCAGTACTTC.

The chain employs TRBV5-1 and TRBJ2-3; no clear D. V lost 4 bases and J 0 bases, leaving 9 bases between the germline ends. This CDR3 is built from 14 residues. Germline CDR1 SGHRS, CDR2 YFSETQ. CDR3 protein: CASSRPDSTDTQYF. CDR3 coding DNA: TGCGCCAGCAGCCGCCCGGACAGCACAGATACGCAGTATTTT.

V is TRBV6-1 and J is TRBJ2-7; perhaps D is TRBD1 or TRBD2 (6 bases each). Trimming pared 3 bases from V and 5 bases from J, leaving 17 bases between. The CDR3 sequence is 15 residues long. The germline CDR1 and CDR2 sequences are MNHNS and SASEGT. In DNA form, the CDR3 reads TGTGCCAGCAGTGATTCGGGGGCAGGGAGCAACGAGCAGTACTTC. Translation gives CASSDSGAGSNEQYF.

CDR3 region: CASSSGGPQETQYF. CDR3 in DNA: TGTGCCAGCAGCTCCGGGGGGCCACAAGAGACCCAGTACTTC. The chain uses TRBV7-2 and TRBJ2-5, with D perhaps matching TRBD2 (7 bases). The germline gives CDR1 SGHTA, CDR2 FQGNSA. Between the trimmed V and J ends, which lost 4 bases and 2 bases, there was a span of 11 bases. This CDR3 is built from 14 residues.

This clone was picked up one time. V usage is TRBV5-6 and J usage is TRBJ1-4; TRBD1 might be the D (6 bases). The CDR3 consists of 14 residues. Trimming cost V 4 bases and J 8 bases, with 15 bases left between them. CDR1 SGHDT and CDR2 YYEEEE come from the germline V gene. CDR3 sequence reads: CASSVLQGREKLFF. CDR3 nucleotides: TGTGCCAGCAGCGTATTACAGGGTCGAGAAAAACTGTTTTTT.

This rearrangement joins TRBV19 to TRBJ1-5, with 10 bases matching TRBD1. The J segment lost 1 base and the V segment lost 10 bases, leaving 4 bases of the junction unmatched. The germline V gene has CDR1 LNHDA and CDR2 SQIVND (reference sequence). This CDR3 is 14 amino acids long. The CDR3 sequence is CATGTGVSNQPQHF. Written as DNA, the CDR3 is TGTGCCACGGGGACAGGGGTAAGCAATCAGCCCCAGCATTTT.